The rows below give T cell receptor beta chains drawn from one sample of a study of response to subunit inactivated influenza vaccine. MiXCR, applied by TCRdb to the RT-PCR reads, yields one record per CDR3 protein. This sample has around 530,000 distinct CDR3 sequences, with 10% to 15% found just once. Sequenced material: PBMCs from blood, taken on the day of vaccination. These receptors were collected from a man aged 45-65 years who received an inactivated influenza vaccine. CDR3s include the opening cysteine and the closing phenylalanine or tryptophan. A D gene is named only where the DNA matches it firmly. A clone size is listed for some rows: how often the clone was seen (once, few, many), or a class if it is expanded.

J,V,D,size,DNA,CDR3
TRBJ1-5,TRBV6-1,-,once,TGTGCCAGCAGTGAGAGACAGGACTATAGCAATCAGCCCCAGCATTTT,CASSERQDYSNQPQHF
TRBJ2-3,TRBV7-3,TRBD2,few,TGTGCCAGCAGCTTAAGACCACCGGGACTAGCGGGAGAGGATACGCAGTATTTT,CASSLRPPGLAGEDTQYF
TRBJ2-7,TRBV29-1,-,-,TGCAGCACCTTGACAGGTCCCTACGAGCAGTACTTC,CSTLTGPYEQYF
TRBJ2-7,TRBV29-1,-,-,TGCAGCGTTCTAGGGAGTCGACCCTACGAGCAGTACTTC,CSVLGSRPYEQYF
TRBJ2-1,TRBV4-1,TRBD2,many,TGCGCCAGCAGCCCGGGACTAGCGGGCCTTTTGGGTGAGCAGTTCTTC,CASSPGLAGLLGEQFF
TRBJ2-1,TRBV27,TRBD1,few,TGTGCCAGCAGTTATATTAGGACAGGGGGCTGGAATGAGCAGTTCTTC,CASSYIRTGGWNEQFF
TRBJ2-7,TRBV29-1,-,few,TGCAGCGCCCGGGGCGCGGGGGAGCAGTACTTC,CSARGAGEQYF
TRBJ2-7,TRBV23-1,-,few,TGCGCCAGCAGTCAATCGTACCCCAGAGCGCAGTACTTC,CASSQSYPRAQYF
TRBJ2-3,TRBV29-1,TRBD2,-,TGCAGCGTTGGGGCTAGCGGGAGTGATACGCAGTATTTT,CSVGASGSDTQYF
TRBJ2-3,TRBV7-9,-,many,TGTGCCAGCAGCCAGACCACAGATACGCAGTATTTT,CASSQTTDTQYF
TRBJ2-7,TRBV6-2/TRBV6-3,TRBD2,-,TGTGCCAGCAGTCTCACCCCTAGCGGGAGGTCCTACGAGCAGTACTTC,CASSLTPSGRSYEQYF
TRBJ1-4,TRBV5-1,-,-,TGCGCCAGCAGCCCCACGGCCAAAAATGAAAAACTGTTTTTT,CASSPTAKNEKLFF
TRBJ1-2,TRBV9,TRBD1,few,TGTGCCAGCAGCCCGGTCGGGACAGGGGTCATTTATGGCTACACCTTC,CASSPVGTGVIYGYTF
TRBJ2-3,TRBV7-9,-,many,TGTGCCAGCAGCCGGATAGAGGAAGATACGCAGTATTTT,CASSRIEEDTQYF
TRBJ2-5,TRBV7-2,TRBD2,-,TGTGCCAGCAGCTCTCGTGGACTAGCGCCGCAAGAGACCCAGTACTTC,CASSSRGLAPQETQYF
TRBJ2-5,TRBV12-3/TRBV12-4,TRBD2,few,TGTGCCAGCAGTTGGCTGACTAGCGGGGTGGAGACCCAGTACTTC,CASSWLTSGVETQYF
TRBJ2-2,TRBV20-1,-,-,TGCAGTGCAAATTCCGGGACGGCCACCGGGGAGCTGTTTTTT,CSANSGTATGELFF
TRBJ1-3,TRBV7-9,-,-,TGTGCCAGCAGCCTCGGACACCCCTCTGGAAACACCATATATTTT,CASSLGHPSGNTIYF
TRBJ2-3,TRBV11-3,-,few,TGTGCCAGCAGCCAAACCCCCCCAGATACGCAGTATTTT,CASSQTPPDTQYF
TRBJ2-3,TRBV3-1,-,-,TGTGCCAGCGGACGGACGCACCCCACAGATACGCAGTATTTT,CASGRTHPTDTQYF
TRBJ2-3,TRBV5-6,TRBD2,-,TGTGCCAGCAGCCCCATTTCAGGACTAGACGAGGGGTGGTATTTT,CASSPISGLDEGWYF
TRBJ2-7,TRBV20-1,TRBD2,many,TGCAGTGCTAGACAATACCGGATAGCGGGAAGGATAGACGAGCAGTACTTC,CSARQYRIAGRIDEQYF
TRBJ2-3,TRBV20-1,TRBD2,-,TGCAGTGCTGGGGCCGGGACTAGCGGGAGCTATACGCAGTATTTT,CSAGAGTSGSYTQYF
TRBJ2-3,TRBV7-8,TRBD2,many,TGTGCCAGCAGCCCGGGACTAGCGGGAGCTGATACGCAGTATTTT,CASSPGLAGADTQYF
TRBJ1-1,TRBV20-1,TRBD1,few,TGCAGTGCCACGGACAGGGCGACTGAAGCTTTCTTT,CSATDRATEAFF
TRBJ2-1,TRBV7-8,TRBD2,few,TGTGCCAGCAGCCCCACGCGGGGAGGGACCGGTCGTTACAATGAGCAGTTCTTC,CASSPTRGGTGRYNEQFF
TRBJ2-7,TRBV3-1,-,many,TGTGCCAGCAGCCAAGGACAGTACGAGCAGTACTTC,CASSQGQYEQYF
TRBJ2-1,TRBV15,TRBD2,-,TGTGCCACCGGGGCTAGCGGGAGATCTCTAGTCAATGAGCAGTTCTTC,CATGASGRSLVNEQFF
TRBJ2-1,TRBV6-2/TRBV6-3,TRBD2,many,TGTGCCAGCAGTTATAGGCGGGGGGGATACAATGAGCAGTTCTTC,CASSYRRGGYNEQFF
TRBJ1-1,TRBV29-1,TRBD1,few,TGCAGCACCCAGGGGGACAGCCAGAACACTGAAGCTTTCTTT,CSTQGDSQNTEAFF
TRBJ2-3,TRBV20-1,-,-,TGCAGTGCTAGAGATGTCCGGGGGAGCACAGATACGCAGTATTTT,CSARDVRGSTDTQYF